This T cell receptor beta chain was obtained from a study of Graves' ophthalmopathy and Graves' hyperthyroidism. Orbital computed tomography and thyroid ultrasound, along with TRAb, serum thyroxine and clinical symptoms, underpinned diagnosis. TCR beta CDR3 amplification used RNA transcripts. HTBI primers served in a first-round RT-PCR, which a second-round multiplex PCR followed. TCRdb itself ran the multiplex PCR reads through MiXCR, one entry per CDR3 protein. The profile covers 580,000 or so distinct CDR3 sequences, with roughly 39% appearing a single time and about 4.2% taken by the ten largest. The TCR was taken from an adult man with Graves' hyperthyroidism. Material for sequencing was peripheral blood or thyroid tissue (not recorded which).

The CDR3 is CSVAGRGSSGANVLTF. CDR3 sequence (DNA): TGCAGCGTAGCGGGACGGGGGAGCTCTGGGGCCAACGTCCTGACTTTC. The J gene is TRBJ2-6, the V gene TRBV29-1; TRBD2 aligns across 7 bases. V shed 6 bases, J shed 0 bases, and the junction held 8 bases outside the gene matches. CDR3 length: 16 residues. The germline V gene has CDR1 SQVTM and CDR2 ANQGSEA.